Listed below are T cell receptor beta chains from one sample, sequenced in a study of T cells in tuberculosis. Repertoires were generated with immunoSEQ multiplex PCR, while TCRdb's copy carries only in-frame clones and drops some. Altogether about 88,000 clones are present, approximately 91% being singletons, with the ten largest covering around 1.8%. The sample was CD1b-GMM tetramer-negative cells sorted from PBMCs. The receptors stem from an adult woman with latent tuberculosis. CDR3s include the opening cysteine and the closing phenylalanine or tryptophan. A D gene is named only where the DNA matches it firmly. Only some rows state a clone size, as once, few, many or a class for expanded clones.

size	V	D	J	CDR3	DNA
.	TRBV9	TRBD2	TRBJ2-3	CASSVDRGGPDTQYF	TGTGCCAGCAGCGTAGATCGGGGGGGCCCCGATACGCAGTATTTT
.	TRBV30	TRBD1	TRBJ1-5	CAWLKGAQPQHF	TGTGCCTGGTTGAAGGGGGCCCAGCCCCAGCATTTT
once	TRBV2	.	TRBJ2-1	CASSDGTYNEQFF	TGTGCCAGCAGTGACGGTACTTACAATGAGCAGTTCTTC
.	TRBV11-3	.	TRBJ2-3	CASSRGGGQEDTQYF	TGTGCCAGCAGTCGAGGGGGGGGGCAAGAAGATACGCAGTATTTT
.	TRBV6-1	.	TRBJ2-7	CASSEWWDAGEQYF	TGTGCCAGCAGTGAATGGTGGGACGCGGGGGAGCAGTACTTC
.	TRBV5-1	.	TRBJ1-4	CASSLERLYNEKLFF	TGCGCCAGCAGCTTGGAGCGGCTATATAATGAAAAACTGTTTTTT
.	TRBV30	.	TRBJ1-6	CAWRESSYNSPLHF	TGTGCCTGGAGAGAGAGCTCCTATAATTCACCCCTCCACTTT
.	TRBV2	TRBD1	TRBJ1-1	CASSETGALNTEAFF	TGTGCCAGCAGTGAAACAGGGGCCCTAAACACTGAAGCTTTCTTT
.	TRBV6-5	.	TRBJ1-1	CASSPMTNREFKAFF	TGTGCCAGCAGCCCGATGACCAACAGGGAATTTAAAGCTTTCTTT
.	TRBV15	TRBD1	TRBJ2-1	CATSPDRVIVNEQFF	TGTGCCACCAGCCCGGACAGGGTCATCGTCAATGAGCAGTTCTTC
.	TRBV6-1	.	TRBJ1-6	CASSERQGYNSPLHF	TGTGCCAGCAGTGAAAGGCAGGGGTACAATTCACCCCTCCACTTT
.	TRBV6-5	TRBD1	TRBJ1-2	CASSYSGAGGAYGYTF	TGTGCCAGCAGTTACTCAGGGGCAGGGGGCGCCTATGGCTACACCTTC
.	TRBV7-9	.	TRBJ2-3	CASSGDGGRTDTQYF	TGTGCCAGCAGCGGTGACGGGGGGCGCACAGATACGCAGTATTTT
.	TRBV7-6	.	TRBJ2-3	CASSGPIGTDTQYF	TGTGCCAGCAGCGGGCCGATTGGAACAGATACGCAGTATTTT
.	TRBV19	TRBD1	TRBJ2-7	CASSIVAGGHEQYF	TGTGCCAGTAGTATTGTGGCAGGGGGCCACGAGCAGTACTTC
once	TRBV10-3	.	TRBJ1-2	CAISEGDKGYGYTF	TGTGCCATCAGTGAGGGGGACAAGGGCTATGGCTACACCTTC
once	TRBV4-3	.	TRBJ1-3	CASSLSAEVSGNTIYF	TGCGCCAGCAGCCTCTCTGCGGAGGTTTCTGGAAACACCATATATTTT
.	TRBV27	TRBD1	TRBJ1-1	CASGLRGATEAFF	TGTGCCAGCGGACTCAGGGGGGCCACTGAAGCTTTCTTT
.	TRBV7-9	TRBD1	TRBJ1-6	CASSLRGQGAFPGSPLHF	TGTGCCAGCAGCCTGAGAGGACAGGGGGCCTTCCCCGGGTCACCCCTCCACTTT
.	TRBV7-2	.	TRBJ2-3	CASTQGYTQYF	TGTGCCAGCACCCAGGGGTATACGCAGTATTTT
.	TRBV2	.	TRBJ2-2	CASSERPHFGSAGELFF	TGTGCCAGCAGTGAACGGCCCCACTTCGGGTCCGCCGGGGAGCTGTTTTTT
.	TRBV9	.	TRBJ1-6	CASSVADSLNSPLHF	TGTGCCAGCAGCGTAGCAGACAGCCTAAATTCACCCCTCCACTTT
.	TRBV29-1	TRBD2	TRBJ2-5	CSSSTSGGRETQYF	TGCAGCTCTTCGACTAGCGGGGGGAGGGAGACCCAGTACTTC